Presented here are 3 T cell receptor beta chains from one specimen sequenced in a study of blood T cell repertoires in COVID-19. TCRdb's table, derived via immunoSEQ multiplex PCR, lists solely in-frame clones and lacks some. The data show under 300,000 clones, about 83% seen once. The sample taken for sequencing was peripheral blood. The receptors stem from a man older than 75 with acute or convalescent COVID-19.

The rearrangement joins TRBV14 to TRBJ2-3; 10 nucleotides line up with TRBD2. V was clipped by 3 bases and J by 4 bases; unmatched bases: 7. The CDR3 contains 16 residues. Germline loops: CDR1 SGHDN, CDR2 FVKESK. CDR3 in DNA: TGTGCCAGCAGCCATTTTAGCGGGAGGTTCCCAGATACGCAGTATTTT. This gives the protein CASSHFSGRFPDTQYF.

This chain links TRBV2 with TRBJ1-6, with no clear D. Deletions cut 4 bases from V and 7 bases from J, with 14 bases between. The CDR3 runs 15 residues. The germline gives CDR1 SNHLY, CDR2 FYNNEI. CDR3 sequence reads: CASSGKGTGNSPLHF. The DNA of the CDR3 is TGTGCCAGCAGTGGGAAGGGCACGGGGAATTCACCCCTCCACTTT.

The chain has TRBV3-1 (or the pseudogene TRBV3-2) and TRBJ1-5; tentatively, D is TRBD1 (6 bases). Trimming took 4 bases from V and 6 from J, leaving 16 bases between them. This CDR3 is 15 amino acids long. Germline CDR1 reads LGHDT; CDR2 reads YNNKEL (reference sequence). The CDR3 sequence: CASSLGGAGSQPQHF. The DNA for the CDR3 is TGTGCCAGCAGCCTTGGGGGGGCAGGGTCTCAGCCCCAGCATTTT.